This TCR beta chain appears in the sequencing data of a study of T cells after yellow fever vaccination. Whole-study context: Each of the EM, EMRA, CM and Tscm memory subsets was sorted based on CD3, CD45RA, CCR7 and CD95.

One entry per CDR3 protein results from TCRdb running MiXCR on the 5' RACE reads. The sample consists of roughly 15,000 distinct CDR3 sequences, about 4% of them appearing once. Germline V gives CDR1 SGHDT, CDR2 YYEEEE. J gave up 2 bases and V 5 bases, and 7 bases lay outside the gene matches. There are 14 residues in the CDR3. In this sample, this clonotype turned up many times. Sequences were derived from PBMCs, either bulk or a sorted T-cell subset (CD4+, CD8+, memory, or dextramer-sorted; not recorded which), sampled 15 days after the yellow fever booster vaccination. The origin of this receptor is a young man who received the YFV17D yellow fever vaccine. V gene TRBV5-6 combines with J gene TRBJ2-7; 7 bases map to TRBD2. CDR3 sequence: CASSPRLATYEQYF. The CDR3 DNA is TGTGCCAGCAGTCCGAGACTAGCCACCTACGAGCAGTACTTC.